The rows below give T cell receptor beta chains drawn from one sample of a study of human T cells and chemical hapten exposure. TCRdb itself ran the RACE reads through MiXCR, one entry per CDR3 protein. This table holds about 190,000 distinct CDR3 sequences, under 30% found once. The source was whole blood, collected in connection with sensitization to the hapten diphenylcyclopropenone (DPC). These receptors all stem from a woman aged 40 to 50 with alopecia areata. Some clones in this sample may be carry-over from other donors' samples. Both conserved end residues are part of each CDR3. Fields, in order: CDR3 protein, CDR3 DNA, D gene, J gene, V gene, clone size. A D gene is named only where the DNA matches it firmly. Rows give clone size only sometimes, using once, few, many, or a class for an expanded clone.

cdr3_aa: CASSFRPSSYNSPLHF
cdr3_nt: TGTGCCAGCAGCTTCCGACCGAGCTCCTATAATTCACCCCTCCACTTT
d_call: NA
j_call: TRBJ1-6
v_call: TRBV5-6
clone_size: NA

cdr3_aa: CSVGLAGLRETQYF
cdr3_nt: TGCAGCGTTGGTTTAGCAGGGCTCCGAGAGACCCAGTACTTC
d_call: NA
j_call: TRBJ2-5
v_call: TRBV29-1
clone_size: NA

cdr3_aa: CASSPPYIGSSGANVLTF
cdr3_nt: TGTGCCAGCTCACCACCGTATATCGGTTCCTCTGGGGCCAACGTCCTGACTTTC
d_call: NA
j_call: TRBJ2-6
v_call: TRBV18
clone_size: few

cdr3_aa: CASSQPGQGNEQYF
cdr3_nt: TGCGCCAGCAGCCAGCCGGGACAGGGTAACGAGCAGTACTTC
d_call: TRBD1
j_call: TRBJ2-7
v_call: TRBV4-3
clone_size: few

cdr3_aa: CASSSELDIQYF
cdr3_nt: TGTGCCAGCAGCTCCGAGCTGGACATTCAGTACTTC
d_call: NA
j_call: TRBJ2-4
v_call: TRBV7-9
clone_size: NA

cdr3_aa: CASSPTQGVEGTQYF
cdr3_nt: TGTGCCAGCAGCCCCACCCAGGGGGTTGAGGGGACCCAGTACTTC
d_call: TRBD1
j_call: TRBJ2-5
v_call: TRBV6-5
clone_size: NA

cdr3_aa: CASSLTDGHQETQYF
cdr3_nt: TGTGCCAGCAGCTTGACGGACGGACACCAAGAGACCCAGTACTTC
d_call: NA
j_call: TRBJ2-5
v_call: TRBV11-2
clone_size: NA

cdr3_aa: CASSTGTSGGQETQYF
cdr3_nt: TGCGCCAGCAGCACCGGGACTAGCGGGGGACAAGAGACCCAGTACTTC
d_call: TRBD2
j_call: TRBJ2-5
v_call: TRBV5-1
clone_size: NA

cdr3_aa: CASSLSGQGEGYGYTF
cdr3_nt: TGTGCCAGCAGTTTATCTGGACAGGGTGAGGGCTATGGCTACACCTTC
d_call: TRBD1
j_call: TRBJ1-2
v_call: TRBV27
clone_size: NA

cdr3_aa: CAISETGVGNQPQHF
cdr3_nt: TGTGCCATCAGTGAGACAGGGGTAGGCAATCAGCCCCAGCATTTT
d_call: TRBD1
j_call: TRBJ1-5
v_call: TRBV10-3
clone_size: few

cdr3_aa: CSAYQPQGDNEQFF
cdr3_nt: TGCAGTGCTTACCAGCCTCAAGGGGACAATGAGCAGTTCTTC
d_call: NA
j_call: TRBJ2-1
v_call: TRBV20-1
clone_size: NA

cdr3_aa: CASSQKTGTGSYEQYF
cdr3_nt: TGCGCCAGCAGCCAAAAGACCGGGACAGGTTCCTACGAGCAGTACTTC
d_call: TRBD1
j_call: TRBJ2-7
v_call: TRBV4-1
clone_size: NA

cdr3_aa: CASSYSEPGQGARELFF
cdr3_nt: TGTGCCAGCAGTTACTCGGAACCGGGACAGGGGGCCAGGGAGCTGTTTTTT
d_call: TRBD1
j_call: TRBJ2-2
v_call: TRBV6-5
clone_size: NA

cdr3_aa: CASSETRNTEAFF
cdr3_nt: TGTGCCAGCAGTGAAACCAGGAACACTGAAGCTTTCTTT
d_call: NA
j_call: TRBJ1-1
v_call: TRBV6-1
clone_size: NA

cdr3_aa: CASRLYRAEQPQHF
cdr3_nt: TGTGCCAGCAGGCTATACAGGGCCGAACAGCCCCAGCATTTT
d_call: NA
j_call: TRBJ1-5
v_call: TRBV28
clone_size: few

cdr3_aa: CASSSGLAGLVYEQYF
cdr3_nt: TGTGCCAGCAGCTCCGGACTAGCGGGACTTGTCTACGAGCAGTACTTC
d_call: TRBD2
j_call: TRBJ2-7
v_call: TRBV7-9
clone_size: NA

cdr3_aa: CSAVPLRQGARNIQYF
cdr3_nt: TGCAGTGCTGTCCCCCTAAGACAGGGGGCTAGAAACATTCAGTACTTC
d_call: TRBD1
j_call: TRBJ2-4
v_call: TRBV20-1
clone_size: NA

cdr3_aa: CASSLGTQPQHF
cdr3_nt: TGTGCCAGCAGCTTAGGGACTCAGCCCCAGCATTTT
d_call: NA
j_call: TRBJ1-5
v_call: TRBV7-9
clone_size: many

cdr3_aa: CASRQGADTQYF
cdr3_nt: TGTGCCAGCAGGCAGGGGGCAGATACGCAGTATTTT
d_call: TRBD1
j_call: TRBJ2-3
v_call: TRBV7-2
clone_size: NA

cdr3_aa: CASSPSGRGDNEQFF
cdr3_nt: TGCGCCAGCAGCCCTAGCGGGAGAGGTGACAATGAGCAGTTCTTC
d_call: TRBD2
j_call: TRBJ2-1
v_call: TRBV5-1
clone_size: many

cdr3_aa: CSVTKGQPSEKLFF
cdr3_nt: TGCAGCGTCACGAAGGGACAGCCGAGTGAAAAACTGTTTTTT
d_call: TRBD1
j_call: TRBJ1-4
v_call: TRBV29-1
clone_size: NA

cdr3_aa: CATSATRGTGPYEQYF
cdr3_nt: TGTGCCACCAGTGCCACGCGGGGGACAGGGCCCTACGAGCAGTACTTC
d_call: TRBD1
j_call: TRBJ2-7
v_call: TRBV24-1
clone_size: many

cdr3_aa: CASSRYTEAFF
cdr3_nt: TGTGCCAGCAGTCGCTACACTGAAGCTTTCTTT
d_call: NA
j_call: TRBJ1-1
v_call: TRBV28
clone_size: many

cdr3_aa: CASSAGTASYEQYF
cdr3_nt: TGCGCCAGCAGCGCCGGGACGGCGAGCTACGAGCAGTACTTC
d_call: NA
j_call: TRBJ2-7
v_call: TRBV5-1
clone_size: NA

cdr3_aa: CASSSATGISGANVLTF
cdr3_nt: TGTGCCAGCAGCTCAGCGACAGGCATCTCTGGGGCCAACGTCCTGACTTTC
d_call: NA
j_call: TRBJ2-6
v_call: TRBV11-1
clone_size: few

cdr3_aa: CSASAGSYSGYREGDQPQHF
cdr3_nt: TGCAGTGCTAGTGCGGGCAGTTACAGTGGCTACAGGGAGGGGGATCAGCCCCAGCATTTT
d_call: NA
j_call: TRBJ1-5
v_call: TRBV20-1
clone_size: few

cdr3_aa: CSVAYDAGNTIYF
cdr3_nt: TGCAGCGTTGCGTATGACGCCGGAAACACCATATATTTT
d_call: NA
j_call: TRBJ1-3
v_call: TRBV29-1
clone_size: NA

cdr3_aa: CSVDEAAGANVLTF
cdr3_nt: TGCAGCGTTGACGAGGCCGCTGGGGCCAACGTCCTGACTTTC
d_call: NA
j_call: TRBJ2-6
v_call: TRBV29-1
clone_size: NA

cdr3_aa: CASRSGQEYGYTF
cdr3_nt: TGTGCCAGCAGGTCGGGACAGGAGTATGGCTACACCTTC
d_call: TRBD1
j_call: TRBJ1-2
v_call: TRBV6-5
clone_size: NA

cdr3_aa: CASSYLGDVEAFF
cdr3_nt: TGTGCCAGCAGTTACTTGGGAGACGTTGAAGCTTTCTTT
d_call: NA
j_call: TRBJ1-1
v_call: TRBV6-5
clone_size: NA

cdr3_aa: CASSLMSETQYF
cdr3_nt: TGTGCCAGCAGCTTAATGTCAGAGACCCAGTACTTC
d_call: NA
j_call: TRBJ2-5
v_call: TRBV7-9
clone_size: NA

cdr3_aa: CASSFGLAGPTGELFF
cdr3_nt: TGTGCCAGCAGCTTCGGACTAGCGGGACCCACCGGGGAGCTGTTTTTT
d_call: TRBD2
j_call: TRBJ2-2
v_call: TRBV7-9
clone_size: NA

cdr3_aa: CSASSSFNQPQHF
cdr3_nt: TGCAGTGCTAGTTCCAGCTTCAATCAGCCCCAGCATTTT
d_call: NA
j_call: TRBJ1-5
v_call: TRBV20-1
clone_size: NA

cdr3_aa: CASGSLLSTEAFF
cdr3_nt: TGTGCCAGCGGATCTTTATTGTCCACTGAAGCTTTCTTT
d_call: NA
j_call: TRBJ1-1
v_call: TRBV6-2/TRBV6-3
clone_size: NA

cdr3_aa: CSPWRDRETQYF
cdr3_nt: TGCAGCCCCTGGCGGGATCGGGAGACCCAGTACTTC
d_call: NA
j_call: TRBJ2-5
v_call: TRBV29-1
clone_size: NA

cdr3_aa: CSGRDRNSPLHF
cdr3_nt: TGCAGTGGACGGGACAGAAATTCACCCCTCCACTTT
d_call: TRBD1
j_call: TRBJ1-6
v_call: TRBV20-1
clone_size: NA

cdr3_aa: CASSFPGRGNEQFF
cdr3_nt: TGTGCCAGCAGTTTTCCTGGACGGGGCAATGAGCAGTTCTTC
d_call: NA
j_call: TRBJ2-1
v_call: TRBV27
clone_size: NA

cdr3_aa: CASSPSVGASRYF
cdr3_nt: TGTGCCAGCTCTCCGTCGGTGGGGGCTAGTCGGTACTTC
d_call: NA
j_call: TRBJ2-4
v_call: TRBV18
clone_size: NA

cdr3_aa: CAISEATSGRNEQFF
cdr3_nt: TGTGCCATCAGTGAGGCGACTAGCGGGAGGAATGAGCAGTTCTTC
d_call: TRBD2
j_call: TRBJ2-1
v_call: TRBV10-3
clone_size: few

cdr3_aa: CASSERRQYF
cdr3_nt: TGTGCCAGCAGTGAACGGAGACAGTACTTC
d_call: NA
j_call: TRBJ2-7
v_call: TRBV2
clone_size: NA

cdr3_aa: CASGLQNTQYF
cdr3_nt: TGTGCCAGCGGGCTTCAGAATACGCAGTATTTT
d_call: NA
j_call: TRBJ2-3
v_call: TRBV7-2
clone_size: few

cdr3_aa: CASSLSRLTEAFF
cdr3_nt: TGTGCCAGCAGTTTATCCCGTCTCACTGAAGCTTTCTTT
d_call: NA
j_call: TRBJ1-1
v_call: TRBV27
clone_size: NA

cdr3_aa: CASSFRDRDAEQFF
cdr3_nt: TGTGCCAGCAGTTTCCGCGACAGGGACGCTGAGCAGTTCTTC
d_call: TRBD1
j_call: TRBJ2-1
v_call: TRBV27
clone_size: few

cdr3_aa: CASSSTTEQYF
cdr3_nt: TGCGCCAGCAGCTCTACGACAGAGCAGTACTTC
d_call: NA
j_call: TRBJ2-7
v_call: TRBV5-1
clone_size: few

cdr3_aa: CASSAGQGSSPLHF
cdr3_nt: TGCGCCAGCAGTGCGGGACAGGGAAGTTCACCCCTCCACTTT
d_call: TRBD1
j_call: TRBJ1-6
v_call: TRBV5-1
clone_size: NA

cdr3_aa: CATTKDSYNNEQFF
cdr3_nt: TGTGCCACCACTAAGGATAGCTACAACAATGAGCAGTTCTTC
d_call: NA
j_call: TRBJ2-1
v_call: TRBV6-2/TRBV6-3
clone_size: few

cdr3_aa: CASSQVDSGGFREKLFF
cdr3_nt: TGTGCCAGCAGCCAAGTAGACAGTGGGGGGTTTAGGGAAAAACTGTTTTTT
d_call: NA
j_call: TRBJ1-4
v_call: TRBV4-2
clone_size: NA

cdr3_aa: CASSSTVLAASYNEQFF
cdr3_nt: TGCGCCAGCAGCTCAACTGTACTAGCGGCCTCCTACAATGAGCAGTTCTTC
d_call: TRBD2
j_call: TRBJ2-1
v_call: TRBV5-1
clone_size: few

cdr3_aa: CASNPSASSYNEQFF
cdr3_nt: TGTGCCAGCAACCCTTCGGCTAGCTCCTACAATGAGCAGTTCTTC
d_call: NA
j_call: TRBJ2-1
v_call: TRBV9
clone_size: NA

cdr3_aa: CASSYTRGGTGELFF
cdr3_nt: TGTGCCAGCAGTTACACCAGGGGGGGGACCGGGGAGCTGTTTTTT
d_call: NA
j_call: TRBJ2-2
v_call: TRBV6-2/TRBV6-3
clone_size: NA

cdr3_aa: CASSFSFQPQHF
cdr3_nt: TGTGCCAGCAGTTTCTCCTTTCAGCCCCAGCATTTT
d_call: NA
j_call: TRBJ1-5
v_call: TRBV28
clone_size: few

cdr3_aa: CATSGPVSGTYNEQFF
cdr3_nt: TGTGCCACCAGTGGCCCGGTGAGCGGGACATACAATGAGCAGTTCTTC
d_call: NA
j_call: TRBJ2-1
v_call: TRBV24-1
clone_size: NA

cdr3_aa: CASSSLQDFTYEQYF
cdr3_nt: TGTGCCAGCAGCTCTCTCCAGGACTTCACCTACGAGCAGTACTTC
d_call: NA
j_call: TRBJ2-7
v_call: TRBV7-2
clone_size: NA

cdr3_aa: CASSLEQGAVGQYF
cdr3_nt: TGCGCCAGCAGCTTGGAACAGGGAGCGGTTGGGCAGTACTTC
d_call: NA
j_call: TRBJ2-7
v_call: TRBV5-1
clone_size: NA

cdr3_aa: CASSVVPGNTGELFF
cdr3_nt: TGTGCCAGCAGCGTAGTCCCAGGGAACACCGGGGAGCTGTTTTTT
d_call: NA
j_call: TRBJ2-2
v_call: TRBV9
clone_size: few

cdr3_aa: CASSPRGLGGQQYF
cdr3_nt: TGTGCCAGCAGCCCCCGGGGCCTCGGCGGTCAGCAGTACTTC
d_call: NA
j_call: TRBJ2-7
v_call: TRBV7-9
clone_size: NA

cdr3_aa: CATSDSSYEQYF
cdr3_nt: TGTGCCACCAGTGATTCCTCCTACGAGCAGTACTTC
d_call: NA
j_call: TRBJ2-7
v_call: TRBV24-1
clone_size: few

cdr3_aa: CASSLAESTGELFF
cdr3_nt: TGTGCCAGCAGCTTAGCGGAGAGTACCGGGGAGCTGTTTTTT
d_call: NA
j_call: TRBJ2-2
v_call: TRBV7-9
clone_size: NA

cdr3_aa: CASIPDRRGTEAFF
cdr3_nt: TGTGCCAGCATCCCTGACAGGAGGGGCACTGAAGCTTTCTTT
d_call: NA
j_call: TRBJ1-1
v_call: TRBV12-3/TRBV12-4
clone_size: NA